The 17 T cell receptor beta chains below all came from one sample that was sequenced in a study of spatial heterogeneity in lung cancer. As to time point: sample taken at primary tumor resection. Unsorted whole RNA samples from tumor, nontumor lung or frozen PBMC were sequenced. Each CDR3 protein gets one entry after TCRdb re-called the 5' RACE reads with MiXCR. This sample has around 10,000 distinct CDR3 sequences, with more than 3% found just once. The specimen was PBMCs, collected at surgery. The receptors were gathered from a female donor with early-stage non-small cell lung cancer.

This clonotype is large by share. This beta chain is a stray sequence in a library constructed for alpha chains; its clone size is not meaningful. The chain joins TRBV20-1 to TRBJ2-7; 7 nucleotides line up with TRBD1. The CDR3 is made up of 13 amino acids. The germline V gene encodes CDR1 DFQATT and CDR2 SNEGSKA (reference sequence). V trimming: 4 bases; J trimming: 0 bases; junction bases outside the gene matches: 3. CDR3 DNA sequence: TGCAGTGCTAAGACAGGGAGCTCCTACGAGCAGTACTTC. Encoded protein: CSAKTGSSYEQYF.

This clonotype qualifies as medium-sized (0.01 to 0.1%). Found in a library prepared for alpha chains, this beta chain is an off-target read, and its abundance has little meaning. The chain links TRBV20-1 to TRBJ1-1; D call uncertain. Looked up from germline, CDR1 is DFQATT and CDR2 is SNEGSKA (reference sequence). The CDR3 has 13 amino acids. The V and J ends lost 6 bases and 1 base respectively, with 12 bases between them. The CDR3 sequence: CSATREPNTEAFF. The CDR3 nucleotides read TGCAGTGCAACGAGGGAACCGAACACTGAAGCTTTCTTT.

This clonotype was picked up many times. For a library built for alpha chains, this beta chain is a stray read; little rests on its size. The chain has TRBV4-1 and TRBJ2-1; no reliable D call. This CDR3 is 13 amino acids long. With 0 bases removed from V and 9 bases from J, the gap between germline ends came to 9 bases. Germline V gene sequence: CDR1 MGHRA, CDR2 YSYEKL. CDR3 DNA sequence: TGCGCCAGCAGCCAAGATCCCCTCTCTGAGCAGTTCTTC. Translation gives CASSQDPLSEQFF.

At least ten counts were recorded for this clonotype. Because the library targeted alpha chains, this beta chain is an off-target read whose size means little. V usage is TRBV4-2 and J usage is TRBJ1-1; a possible D gene is TRBD1 (5 bases). Germline V CDR1 and CDR2: LGHNA, YNFKEQ. V was pared by 1 base and J by 3 bases, with 18 bases between. The CDR3 is 17 amino acids. For the CDR3, the DNA is TGTGCCAGCAGCCAAGGCGTGCAGGGACGGGAACACACTGAAGCTTTCTTT. It encodes CASSQGVQGREHTEAFF.

This clonotype was counted ten times or more. The size of this beta chain means little, since it is a stray read in a library made for alpha chains. This CDR3 reads CASRARENTEAFF. The CDR3 nucleotides are TGCGCCAGCAGGGCCCGCGAGAACACTGAAGCTTTCTTT. The J gene is TRBJ1-1, the V gene TRBV5-1; D uncertain. Germline V CDR1 and CDR2: SGHRS, YFSETQ. This CDR3 comprises 13 residues. The V end lost 5 bases, the J end lost 1 base, and 9 bases lay between the germline ends.

At least ten counts were recorded for this clonotype. This beta chain was picked up by a library intended for alpha chains and is off target, so its count carries little meaning. The chain combines TRBV20-1 with TRBJ1-6, with D tentatively TRBD1 (5 bases). The CDR3 contains 15 residues. The V end lost 4 bases, the J end lost 0 bases, and 10 bases lay between the germline ends. Germline V CDR1 and CDR2: DFQATT, SNEGSKA (reference sequence). CDR3 in amino acids: CSATDRSSYNSPLHF. The CDR3 DNA sequence: TGCAGTGCTACAGACAGAAGCTCCTATAATTCACCCCTCCACTTT.

This clonotype showed up many times. This beta chain slipped into a library made for alpha chains as a stray read, so its size is not meaningful. The V and J genes are TRBV7-9 and TRBJ2-1; no reliable D call. This CDR3 has 13 amino acids. The germline CDR1 and CDR2 sequences are SEHNR and FQNEAQ (reference sequence). The V end was cut by 1 base, the J end by 15 bases, with 16 bases between. CDR3 nucleotide sequence: TGTGCCAGCAGCTTAGACGGAAAGGGTCCCGGGTTCTTC. It codes for CASSLDGKGPGFF.

This clonotype came up many times. This beta chain was picked up by a library intended for alpha chains and is off target, so its count carries little meaning. The gene calls are TRBV18 and TRBJ2-5; tentative D call: TRBD2 (5 bases). The CDR3 totals 16 residues. Per germline, CDR1 KGHSH and CDR2 LQKENI. Trimming removed 2 bases from V and 3 bases from J, with 16 bases in between. CDR3 protein: CASSPKGPPGKETQYF. CDR3 DNA sequence: TGTGCCAGCTCACCAAAAGGGCCCCCGGGGAAAGAGACCCAGTACTTC.

At least ten counts were recorded for this clonotype. The library was prepared for alpha chains; this beta chain is a stray read, so its frequency means little. This sequence joins TRBV18 and TRBJ2-5; either TRBD1 or TRBD2 may fit D (5 bases each). CDR1 and CDR2 (germline): KGHSH, LQKENI. This CDR3 region has 14 residues. Trimming cost V 0 bases and J 6 bases, with 11 bases left between them. CDR3 bases: TGTGCCAGCTCACCACCGCCAGGGAGAAAGACCCAGTACTTC. Residues: CASSPPPGRKTQYF.

This clonotype was picked up many times. This beta chain is a stray sequence in a library constructed for alpha chains; its clone size is not meaningful. In DNA, the CDR3 is TGTGCCAGCAGTTACCCCCGACAGGGCGGGGTCTCCTACGAGCAGTACTTC. Protein sequence: CASSYPRQGGVSYEQYF. The rearrangement uses TRBV6-6 and TRBJ2-7, with D possibly TRBD1 on 7 matching bases. Per germline, CDR1 MNHNY and CDR2 SVGAGI (reference sequence). The CDR3 is 17 residues long. V lost 2 bases and J lost 0, with 17 bases in between.

Only a few counts were recorded for this clonotype. Because the library targeted alpha chains, this beta chain is an off-target read whose size means little. This chain links TRBV27 with TRBJ2-1, with D perhaps TRBD2 (7 bases). There are 15 residues in the CDR3. The V gene lost 6 bases and the J gene lost 6 bases, with 18 bases spanning the gap. Germline CDR1 MNHEY, CDR2 SMNVEV (reference sequence). CDR3 DNA sequence: TGTGCCAGCAGCCACTTTTGGGGGGGCGGCAATGAGCAGTTCTTC. As protein: CASSHFWGGGNEQFF.

This clonotype was recorded many times. Since it is a stray read in a library aimed at alpha chains, this beta chain has a size that is not meaningful. This chain connects TRBV7-8 to TRBJ1-2, with D maybe TRBD1 (6 bases). The CDR3 is 14 residues long. Trimming took 5 bases from V and 8 from J, leaving 18 bases between them. Per the germline V gene, CDR1 is SGHVS and CDR2 is FQNEAQ. CDR3 protein: CASSTDSDVYGYTF. The CDR3 DNA reads as TGTGCCAGCAGCACGGACAGCGACGTCTACGGCTACACCTTC.

In its sample, this clonotype was seen many times. The library was designed around alpha chains, so this beta chain is a stray read whose abundance carries little weight. This sequence joins TRBV5-6 and TRBJ1-1, with a possible D match to TRBD1 (5 bases). This CDR3 has 14 residues. The ends were cut back, 1 base at V and 10 bases at J, with 17 bases in the middle. From germline, CDR1 is SGHDT and CDR2 YYEEEE. The CDR3 coding sequence is TGTGCCAGCAGCTTGCCGGGACTGGCCGCGGCAGCTTTCTTT. Its translation: CASSLPGLAAAAFF.

There are many counts of this clonotype. The size of this beta chain means little, since it is a stray read in a library made for alpha chains. The rearrangement joins TRBV29-1 to TRBJ2-7; maybe TRBD2 (5 bases). V lost 8 bases and J 3 bases, leaving 11 bases between the germline ends. Per the germline V gene, CDR1 is SQVTM and CDR2 is ANQGSEA. The CDR3 length is 11 residues. The CDR3 nucleotides are TGCAGCATATACGAGGGCTACGAGCAGTACTTC. Protein: CSIYEGYEQYF.

A note on this clonotype: This beta chain turned up in a library designed for alpha chains; as an off-target read, its abundance says little. The V call is TRBV7-8, the J call TRBJ2-1, with 11 positions matching TRBD2. V lost 4 bases, J lost 8 bases, and 10 bases stayed unmatched. From germline, CDR1 is SGHVS and CDR2 FQNEAQ. The CDR3 has 16 residues. CDR3 sequence: CASSSLASGGFDEQFF. The CDR3 region has the DNA TGTGCCAGCAGCTCCCTGGCTAGCGGGGGGTTTGATGAGCAGTTCTTC.

This clonotype has a handful of counts. In a library made to pick up alpha chains, this beta chain is a stray read with a size that means little. This chain connects TRBV5-1 to TRBJ2-7; D possibly corresponds to TRBD2 (5 bases). Trimming left V 2 bases short and J 6 bases short, with 12 bases between. The CDR3 is 13 amino acids. The germline CDR1 and CDR2 sequences are SGHRS and YFSETQ. In nucleotides, the CDR3 is TGCGCCAGCAGCTTTGAGGGTTTGGGCGAGCAGTACTTC. This gives the protein CASSFEGLGEQYF.

A remark on this clonotype: The library was built for alpha chains, so this beta chain is an off-target read and its size means little. The chain recombines TRBV20-1 with TRBJ2-1; no clear D gene. With 2 bases removed from V and 3 bases from J, the gap between germline ends came to 11 bases. The CDR3 extends over 14 amino acids. Germline CDR1 and CDR2: DFQATT and SNEGSKA (reference sequence). The CDR3 region is CSARRFRGYNEQFF. The CDR3 bases are TGCAGTGCTAGAAGGTTCAGAGGCTACAATGAGCAGTTCTTC.